The clone carrying this TCR beta chain was detected only once. The data originate from a study of blood T cell repertoires in COVID-19. As for the study in general: From the United States, Italy and Spain came samples of acute and convalescent COVID-19. Sample material is recorded as cDNA or gDNA derived from T cells, B-cell-depleted T cells, or PBMCs.

The CDR3 has 18 residues. The ends were cut back, 6 bases at V and 0 bases at J, with 24 bases in the middle. CDR1 is SGHTA and CDR2 is FQGNSA in the germline V gene. Original handling: How many nucleated cells were present was estimated from reference gene primer amplification. Generated by immunoSEQ multiplex PCR, the TCRdb table keeps only in-frame clones and is missing some. For V, J and clone size, that table is used; D and trimming come from the DNA. The sample has about 190,000 clones, less than 85% seen once. The chain recombines TRBV7-2 with TRBJ2-7; D is perhaps TRBD2 (6 bases). The sample comprised peripheral blood. The TCR comes from a woman aged 45-65 years with acute or convalescent COVID-19. The CDR3 nucleotides read TGTGCCAGCAGTTCCGGACTACCGGGGCCCACAAACTCCTACGAGCAGTACTTC. Encoded protein: CASSSGLPGPTNSYEQYF. Together with reference TRBV7-2 and TRBJ2-7, the CDR3 gives the full variable domain: GAGVSQSPSNKVTEKGKDVELRCDPISGHTALYWYRQSLGQGLEFLIYFQGNSAPDKSGLPSDRFSAERTGGSVSTLTIQRTQQEDSAVYLCASSSGLPGPTNSYEQYFGPGTRLTVT.